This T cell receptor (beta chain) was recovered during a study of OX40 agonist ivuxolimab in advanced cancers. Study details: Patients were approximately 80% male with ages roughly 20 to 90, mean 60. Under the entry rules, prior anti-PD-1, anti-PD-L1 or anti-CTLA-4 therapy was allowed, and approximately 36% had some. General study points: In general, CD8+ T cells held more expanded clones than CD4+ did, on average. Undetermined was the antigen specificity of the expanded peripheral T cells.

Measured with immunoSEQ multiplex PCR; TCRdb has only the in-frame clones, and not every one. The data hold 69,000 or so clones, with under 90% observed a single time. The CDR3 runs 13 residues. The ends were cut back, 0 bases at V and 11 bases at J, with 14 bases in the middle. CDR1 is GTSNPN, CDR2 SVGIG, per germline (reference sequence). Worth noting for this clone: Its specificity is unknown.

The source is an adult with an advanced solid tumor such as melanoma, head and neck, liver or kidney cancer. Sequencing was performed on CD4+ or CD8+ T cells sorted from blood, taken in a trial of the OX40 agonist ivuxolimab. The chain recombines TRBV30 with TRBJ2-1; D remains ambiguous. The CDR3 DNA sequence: TGTGCCTGGAGTGTACGGGCTCGCGAGAAGCAGTTCTTC. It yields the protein CAWSVRAREKQFF.